A few counts support the clone carrying this TCR beta chain. This entry comes from a study of blood T cell repertoires in COVID-19. Looking at the study overall: The United States, Italy and Spain were the sources of the acute and convalescent COVID-19 samples. From T cells, B-cell-depleted T cells, or PBMCs came the material, which was cDNA or gDNA.

Clones were read by immunoSEQ multiplex PCR, and TCRdb kept only the in-frame ones, dropping some. The table includes 100,000 or so clones, roughly four fifths detected once. Per germline, CDR1 GTSNPN and CDR2 SVGIG (reference sequence). Trimming pared 2 bases from V and 0 bases from J, leaving 11 bases between. The CDR3 is made up of 15 amino acids. The sequence came from a man aged 55 to 70 with acute or convalescent COVID-19. The sample was peripheral blood. The gene calls are TRBV30 and TRBJ1-3, with unresolved D. The CDR3 sequence is CAWSLGGPSGNTIYF. The CDR3, as DNA: TGTGCCTGGAGTCTCGGCGGGCCCTCTGGAAACACCATATATTTT.